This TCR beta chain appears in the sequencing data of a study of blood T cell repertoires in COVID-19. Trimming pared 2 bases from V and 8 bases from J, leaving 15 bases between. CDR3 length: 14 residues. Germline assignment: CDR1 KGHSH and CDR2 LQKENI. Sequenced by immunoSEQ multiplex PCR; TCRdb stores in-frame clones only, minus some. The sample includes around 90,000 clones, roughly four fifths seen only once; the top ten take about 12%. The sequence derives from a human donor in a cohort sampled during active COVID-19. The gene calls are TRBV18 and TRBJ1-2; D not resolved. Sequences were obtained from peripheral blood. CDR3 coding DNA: TGTGCCAGCTCACCAGTTGGACGGGAGATCGGCTACACCTTC. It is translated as CASSPVGREIGYTF. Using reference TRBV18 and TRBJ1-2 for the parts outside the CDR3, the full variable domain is NAGVMQNPRHLVRRRGQEARLRCSPMKGHSHVYWYRQLPEEGLKFMVYLQKENIIDESGMPKERFSAEFPKEGPSILRIQQVVRGDSAAYFCASSPVGREIGYTFGSGTRLTVV.